These T cell receptor beta chains were read from a single sample in a study of neurological immune-mediated disorders. TCRdb processed the 5' RACE reads anew with MiXCR; each CDR3 protein has one entry. The sample has 42,000 or so distinct CDR3 sequences, 2% to 2.5% seen once; the top ten hold 9.5% to 15%. The sequenced material came from PBMCs. The receptors shown here come from a man aged 25-40 years with multiple sclerosis. Both conserved end residues are part of each CDR3. Fields, in order: CDR3 DNA, CDR3 protein, J gene, clone size, D gene, V gene. A D gene is named only where the DNA matches it firmly. For some rows the clone size is stated as once, few or many, or as a class when expanded; others skip it.

cdr3_nt: TGTGCCAGCAGCAAACAGGGGATGAGCACAGATACGCAGTATTTT
cdr3_aa: CASSKQGMSTDTQYF
j_call: TRBJ2-3
clone_size: many
d_call: TRBD1
v_call: TRBV6-6

cdr3_nt: TGTGCCAGCAGACTCTCTGCGGGGGACAGCTCCTACAATGAGCAGTTCTTC
cdr3_aa: CASRLSAGDSSYNEQFF
j_call: TRBJ2-1
clone_size: many
d_call: .
v_call: TRBV6-5

cdr3_nt: TGCAGTGCTAGAAAACATCGAAACCACAATGAGCAGTTCTTC
cdr3_aa: CSARKHRNHNEQFF
j_call: TRBJ2-1
clone_size: many
d_call: .
v_call: TRBV20-1

cdr3_nt: TGTGCCAGCAGCTTAGGAAGGGGAAAGGGAGTAAGCACAGATACGCAGTATTTT
cdr3_aa: CASSLGRGKGVSTDTQYF
j_call: TRBJ2-3
clone_size: many
d_call: .
v_call: TRBV11-2

cdr3_nt: TGCGCCAGCAGCTTGTTCACTAGCGGAGAGACCCAGTACTTC
cdr3_aa: CASSLFTSGETQYF
j_call: TRBJ2-5
clone_size: many
d_call: TRBD2
v_call: TRBV5-1

cdr3_nt: TGTGCCAGCAGCCCCGTCGGAGATACGCAGTATTTT
cdr3_aa: CASSPVGDTQYF
j_call: TRBJ2-3
clone_size: many
d_call: .
v_call: TRBV7-2

cdr3_nt: TGTGCCAGCCGTCCTGACAGCTCTGGGGCCAACGTCCTGACTTTC
cdr3_aa: CASRPDSSGANVLTF
j_call: TRBJ2-6
clone_size: many
d_call: .
v_call: TRBV25-1

cdr3_nt: TGTGCCGTCATCTCAGGGTCCCCGGAGACCCAGTACTTC
cdr3_aa: CAVISGSPETQYF
j_call: TRBJ2-5
clone_size: many
d_call: .
v_call: TRBV12-3/TRBV12-4

cdr3_nt: TGCGCCAGCAGCAGGGGTGGGGAGCAGTACTTC
cdr3_aa: CASSRGGEQYF
j_call: TRBJ2-7
clone_size: many
d_call: .
v_call: TRBV5-1

cdr3_nt: TGTGCCAGCAGTGAATCACGGGACCCCGTTGGGGAGACCCAGTACTTC
cdr3_aa: CASSESRDPVGETQYF
j_call: TRBJ2-5
clone_size: many
d_call: .
v_call: TRBV6-1

cdr3_nt: TGCAGTGTTGGAGGCGGCACAGATACGCAGTATTTT
cdr3_aa: CSVGGGTDTQYF
j_call: TRBJ2-3
clone_size: many
d_call: .
v_call: TRBV20-1

cdr3_nt: TGCGCCAGCAGCTTGGGTTCCTCCGCCGGGGAGCTGTTTTTT
cdr3_aa: CASSLGSSAGELFF
j_call: TRBJ2-2
clone_size: many
d_call: .
v_call: TRBV5-1

cdr3_nt: TGTGCCAGCAGTTTAGTTAGCGGGGGGGCAAATGAGCAGTTCTTC
cdr3_aa: CASSLVSGGANEQFF
j_call: TRBJ2-1
clone_size: many
d_call: TRBD2
v_call: TRBV12-3/TRBV12-4

cdr3_nt: TGTGCCAGCAGCCAAGTTCTACAAGGGATCGGGGAGCTGTTTTTT
cdr3_aa: CASSQVLQGIGELFF
j_call: TRBJ2-2
clone_size: many
d_call: .
v_call: TRBV16

cdr3_nt: TGTGCCAGCAGCCTCAAACAGGACGGAAATCAGCCCCAGCATTTT
cdr3_aa: CASSLKQDGNQPQHF
j_call: TRBJ1-5
clone_size: many
d_call: .
v_call: TRBV6-6

cdr3_nt: TGCAGTGCTAGACAGGGGGAACAGCCCCAGCATTTT
cdr3_aa: CSARQGEQPQHF
j_call: TRBJ1-5
clone_size: many
d_call: TRBD1
v_call: TRBV20-1

cdr3_nt: TGTGCCAGCAGTATGACACGGCTTGGTAATTCACCCCTCCACTTT
cdr3_aa: CASSMTRLGNSPLHF
j_call: TRBJ1-6
clone_size: many
d_call: .
v_call: TRBV6-2/TRBV6-3

cdr3_nt: TGTGCCAGCAGTTTATCGCCAGGGGGCTACGAGCAGTACTTC
cdr3_aa: CASSLSPGGYEQYF
j_call: TRBJ2-7
clone_size: many
d_call: TRBD1
v_call: TRBV27

cdr3_nt: TGTGCCAGCAGTTTCCCAGGGGGCCGCTCGTACGAGCAGTACTTC
cdr3_aa: CASSFPGGRSYEQYF
j_call: TRBJ2-7
clone_size: many
d_call: TRBD1
v_call: TRBV6-2/TRBV6-3

cdr3_nt: TGTGCCAGCAGTCACCCTCTAGCGGGGGGTAGCGCAGATACGCAGTATTTT
cdr3_aa: CASSHPLAGGSADTQYF
j_call: TRBJ2-3
clone_size: many
d_call: TRBD2
v_call: TRBV2

cdr3_nt: TGTGCCAGCAGTTACGGACTAGCGGGAGGGTACGAGCAGTACTTC
cdr3_aa: CASSYGLAGGYEQYF
j_call: TRBJ2-7
clone_size: many
d_call: TRBD2
v_call: TRBV6-5

cdr3_nt: TGCGCCAGCAGCTTCGGACAGGGGGTAGGGGAGACCCAGTACTTC
cdr3_aa: CASSFGQGVGETQYF
j_call: TRBJ2-5
clone_size: many
d_call: TRBD1
v_call: TRBV5-1

cdr3_nt: TGCGCCAGCAGCTTGGCCGGGACACACAACACTGAAGCTTTCTTT
cdr3_aa: CASSLAGTHNTEAFF
j_call: TRBJ1-1
clone_size: many
d_call: .
v_call: TRBV5-1

cdr3_nt: TGCAGTGCTAGTCGCGGGAGAGGTCCTTACAATGAGCAGTTCTTC
cdr3_aa: CSASRGRGPYNEQFF
j_call: TRBJ2-1
clone_size: many
d_call: TRBD2
v_call: TRBV20-1

cdr3_nt: TGTGCCAGCAGGGGCGGTTTAACTAATGAAAAACTGTTTTTT
cdr3_aa: CASRGGLTNEKLFF
j_call: TRBJ1-4
clone_size: many
d_call: .
v_call: TRBV7-2

cdr3_nt: TGTGCCAGTAGTCTGGACAGGGGTGAAAATCAGCCCCAGCATTTT
cdr3_aa: CASSLDRGENQPQHF
j_call: TRBJ1-5
clone_size: .
d_call: TRBD1
v_call: TRBV19

cdr3_nt: TGTGCCAGCAGCTCACTATCCAGGGGCGAGCAGTACTTC
cdr3_aa: CASSSLSRGEQYF
j_call: TRBJ2-7
clone_size: many
d_call: .
v_call: TRBV5-6

cdr3_nt: TGCGCCAGCAGCCAAGATCCGAGGCGGGGTAATACGCAGTATTTT
cdr3_aa: CASSQDPRRGNTQYF
j_call: TRBJ2-3
clone_size: many
d_call: .
v_call: TRBV4-1

cdr3_nt: TGTGCCAGCAGCTCCTTTGAGAATGAGCAGTTCTTC
cdr3_aa: CASSSFENEQFF
j_call: TRBJ2-1
clone_size: few
d_call: .
v_call: TRBV7-6

cdr3_nt: TGCGCCAGCAGCTTGGAGTCAGGGGGCGGTGGCTACACCTTC
cdr3_aa: CASSLESGGGGYTF
j_call: TRBJ1-2
clone_size: many
d_call: TRBD1
v_call: TRBV5-1

cdr3_nt: TGCGCCAGCAGCTTGGCCTCCGGGGGAATCTATGGCTACACCTTC
cdr3_aa: CASSLASGGIYGYTF
j_call: TRBJ1-2
clone_size: many
d_call: .
v_call: TRBV5-1

cdr3_nt: TGTGCCAGCAGCCCTGGGGAGTATGGCTACACCTTC
cdr3_aa: CASSPGEYGYTF
j_call: TRBJ1-2
clone_size: many
d_call: .
v_call: TRBV5-6

cdr3_nt: TGTGCCAGCAGTTACGGGGGCTCTGGAAACACCATATATTTT
cdr3_aa: CASSYGGSGNTIYF
j_call: TRBJ1-3
clone_size: .
d_call: .
v_call: TRBV6-5

cdr3_nt: TGTGCCAGCAGCTTGGGGCTAGCGGGAGCCCCAATGGACTTC
cdr3_aa: CASSLGLAGAPMDF
j_call: TRBJ2-7
clone_size: many
d_call: TRBD2
v_call: TRBV7-2

cdr3_nt: TGCGCCAGCAGCTTGGGGACCTCGGGGAACACCGGGGAGCTGTTTTTT
cdr3_aa: CASSLGTSGNTGELFF
j_call: TRBJ2-2
clone_size: .
d_call: .
v_call: TRBV5-1

cdr3_nt: TGCAGTGCTAGGCTAACTAGCGGGGGGCCCACAGATACGCAGTATTTT
cdr3_aa: CSARLTSGGPTDTQYF
j_call: TRBJ2-3
clone_size: .
d_call: TRBD2
v_call: TRBV20-1

cdr3_nt: TGCGCCAGCAGCTTGCACCGGTACGAGCAGTACTTC
cdr3_aa: CASSLHRYEQYF
j_call: TRBJ2-7
clone_size: many
d_call: .
v_call: TRBV5-1

cdr3_nt: TGTGCCAGCAGCCCGTGGCTCGGTGGGGAGCTGTTTTTT
cdr3_aa: CASSPWLGGELFF
j_call: TRBJ2-2
clone_size: many
d_call: .
v_call: TRBV6-5

cdr3_nt: TGTGCCAGCAGCATTGGGACAGAGCAGTTCTTC
cdr3_aa: CASSIGTEQFF
j_call: TRBJ2-1
clone_size: many
d_call: .
v_call: TRBV5-6

cdr3_nt: TGTGCCAGCAGCCACGGACTAGCGGAGCCTTACAATGAGCAGTTCTTC
cdr3_aa: CASSHGLAEPYNEQFF
j_call: TRBJ2-1
clone_size: many
d_call: TRBD2
v_call: TRBV14

cdr3_nt: TGTGCCAGCAGTAGCCTCTCTGGAAACACCATATATTTT
cdr3_aa: CASSSLSGNTIYF
j_call: TRBJ1-3
clone_size: many
d_call: .
v_call: TRBV27

cdr3_nt: TGTGCCAGCAGTCCTGCAGGGGTGGGGTATGGCTACACCTTC
cdr3_aa: CASSPAGVGYGYTF
j_call: TRBJ1-2
clone_size: many
d_call: .
v_call: TRBV27

cdr3_nt: TGCGCCAGCAGCTTGGCCGATGGGAGTGGCTACACCTTC
cdr3_aa: CASSLADGSGYTF
j_call: TRBJ1-2
clone_size: many
d_call: .
v_call: TRBV5-1

cdr3_nt: TGTGCCAGCAGACCGGGGCGGGGGGGACGCACAGATACGCAGTATTTT
cdr3_aa: CASRPGRGGRTDTQYF
j_call: TRBJ2-3
clone_size: many
d_call: TRBD2
v_call: TRBV6-5

cdr3_nt: TGTGCCAGCATCCCCGGCGGCGGGGGGAACTCCTACGAGCAGTACTTC
cdr3_aa: CASIPGGGGNSYEQYF
j_call: TRBJ2-7
clone_size: many
d_call: TRBD2
v_call: TRBV5-6

cdr3_nt: TGCGCCAGCAGCTTGGCCCGGGGCTACAATGAGCAGTTCTTC
cdr3_aa: CASSLARGYNEQFF
j_call: TRBJ2-1
clone_size: many
d_call: .
v_call: TRBV5-1

cdr3_nt: TGCAGTGCTAGACTTGAGGACTATGGCTACACCTTC
cdr3_aa: CSARLEDYGYTF
j_call: TRBJ1-2
clone_size: many
d_call: .
v_call: TRBV20-1

cdr3_nt: TGCAGTGCTGCCACCGGGACAGCTAACTATGGCTACACCTTC
cdr3_aa: CSAATGTANYGYTF
j_call: TRBJ1-2
clone_size: many
d_call: TRBD1
v_call: TRBV20-1

cdr3_nt: TGTGCCAGCTCAGGGGGCAACACTGAAGCTTTCTTT
cdr3_aa: CASSGGNTEAFF
j_call: TRBJ1-1
clone_size: .
d_call: TRBD1
v_call: TRBV11-3

cdr3_nt: TGTGCCAGCAGCATCGGGACAGGGTACACTGAAGCTTTCTTT
cdr3_aa: CASSIGTGYTEAFF
j_call: TRBJ1-1
clone_size: many
d_call: TRBD1
v_call: TRBV7-2

cdr3_nt: TGTGCCAGCAGTTTGGGCGGGAGGGGTGGCACAGATACGCAGTATTTT
cdr3_aa: CASSLGGRGGTDTQYF
j_call: TRBJ2-3
clone_size: many
d_call: TRBD2
v_call: TRBV28

cdr3_nt: TGCAGTGCTAGACTACAGGGTCGGTTTAATTCACCCCTCCACTTT
cdr3_aa: CSARLQGRFNSPLHF
j_call: TRBJ1-6
clone_size: many
d_call: .
v_call: TRBV20-1

cdr3_nt: TGCAGTGCTAGAGGCAGGCTAACCACTGAAGCTTTCTTT
cdr3_aa: CSARGRLTTEAFF
j_call: TRBJ1-1
clone_size: many
d_call: .
v_call: TRBV20-1

cdr3_nt: TGCGCCAGCAGCTTGATGGGGCAGGGCACTGAAGCTTTCTTT
cdr3_aa: CASSLMGQGTEAFF
j_call: TRBJ1-1
clone_size: many
d_call: .
v_call: TRBV5-1

cdr3_nt: TGCGCCAGCAGCTTGCAGGACAGGGCCACAGATACGCAGTATTTT
cdr3_aa: CASSLQDRATDTQYF
j_call: TRBJ2-3
clone_size: many
d_call: TRBD1
v_call: TRBV5-1